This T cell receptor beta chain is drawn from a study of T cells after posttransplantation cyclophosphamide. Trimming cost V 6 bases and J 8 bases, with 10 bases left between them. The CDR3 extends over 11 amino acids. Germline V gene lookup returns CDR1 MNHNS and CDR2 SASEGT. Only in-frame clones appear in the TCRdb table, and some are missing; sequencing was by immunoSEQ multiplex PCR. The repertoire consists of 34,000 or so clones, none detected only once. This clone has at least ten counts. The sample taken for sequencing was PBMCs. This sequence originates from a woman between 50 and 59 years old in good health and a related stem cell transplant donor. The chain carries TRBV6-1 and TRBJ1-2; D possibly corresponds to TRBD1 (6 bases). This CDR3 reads CASSPDRGYTF. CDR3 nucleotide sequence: TGTGCCAGCAGCCCCGACAGGGGCTACACCTTC.